This T cell receptor beta chain stems from a study of blood T cells in healthy people across ages. The use of a sample-barcoded 5' primer and a J-beta primer mix characterized a second PCR of roughly 7 to 12 cycles. Through a template-switch adaptor with 12 random nucleotides, each cDNA molecule received a tag. TCRdb independently ran MiXCR on the 5' RACE reads; one entry per CDR3 protein. This table holds approximately 790,000 distinct CDR3 sequences, about 62% found once. Study-level findings and limits: Aged donors had fewer naive CD4+ cells and lower diversity than long-lived donors. Naive T cell percentage by flow cytometry tracked strongly with beta diversity.

The total RNA that was extracted per sample amounted to at least 5.5 micrograms. This CDR3 contains 14 residues. Germline assignment: CDR1 DFQATT and CDR2 SNEGSKA (reference sequence). Germline trimming cut 5 bases from V and 0 bases from J; bases unmatched to any gene: 7. With respect to this clonotype: Its target is not known.

The source of this sequence is a man aged 25 to 40 in good health. Sequenced input: blood. The chain joins TRBV20-1 to TRBJ2-7, with 7 bases that match TRBD1. This CDR3 is CSASPDRSSYEQYF. The DNA of the CDR3 is TGCAGTGCTTCCCCGGACAGGAGCTCCTACGAGCAGTACTTC.